The 15 T cell receptor beta chains below all came from one sample that was sequenced in a study of OX40 agonist ivuxolimab in advanced cancers. The library was made by the immunoSEQ multiplex PCR assay. Drawn from immuneACCESS, this table holds only the in-frame rearrangements with V and J called that TCRdb kept. Clones are partly lost; checked studies trace under half to an unresolved V gene and leave the rest unexplained. This sample has roughly 60,000 clones in its table, and 70% to 90% of those were observed once. The top ten clonotypes cover 3.9% of the sample. The source material was CD4+ or CD8+ T cells sorted from blood, sampled in a trial of the OX40 agonist ivuxolimab. The receptor source for this set is an adult with an advanced solid tumor such as melanoma, head and neck, liver or kidney cancer.

The genes are TRBV7-6 and TRBJ1-3, with a tentative D call TRBD1 (6 bases). V lost 3 bases to trimming and J lost 0 bases, with 12 bases between them. The CDR3 loop spans 16 amino acids. Looked up from germline, CDR1 is SGHVS and CDR2 is FNYEAQ. The CDR3 here is CASSLTGVVSGNTIYF. The CDR3 bases are TGTGCCAGCAGCTTGACAGGAGTAGTCTCTGGAAACACCATATATTTT.

The chain links TRBV19 to TRBJ2-4, with 10 bases identical to TRBD1. This CDR3 region has 14 residues. V lost 9 bases, J lost 6 bases, and 8 bases stayed unmatched. Germline V gene data show CDR1 as LNHDA and CDR2 as SQIVND (reference sequence). The CDR3 loop is CASRTGGGGNIQYF. Here the CDR3 DNA reads TGTGCCAGCAGGACAGGGGGGGGTGGAAACATTCAGTACTTC.

This chain links TRBV4-2 with TRBJ1-3, with unresolved D. Germline-derived CDR1 and CDR2 are LGHNA and YNFKEQ. The CDR3 totals 12 residues. Trimming shortened V by 0 bases and J by 9 bases, and 6 bases separated the two germline ends. The CDR3 DNA follows: TGTGCCAGCAGCCAAGAATATCGCACCATATATTTT. Protein product: CASSQEYRTIYF.

The chain couples TRBV15 to TRBJ1-3, with TRBD1 as a possible D gene (6 bases). This CDR3 is built from 15 residues. V was clipped by 2 bases and J by 2 bases, with 10 bases between them. The germline gives CDR1 LNHNV, CDR2 YYDKDF (reference sequence). This chain's CDR3 is CATSRRGGAGNTIYF. The CDR3 DNA reads as TGTGCCACCAGCAGAAGAGGGGGGGCTGGAAACACCATATATTTT.

This clone was seen a handful of times. The CDR3 loop reads CASSLPEGGTQYF. CDR3 DNA sequence: TGTGCCAGCAGCTTACCGGAGGGGGGGACCCAGTACTTC. The gene calls are TRBV7-7 and TRBJ2-5, with D perhaps given as TRBD1 or TRBD2 (6 bases each). The CDR3 loop spans 13 amino acids. CDR1 SSHAT and CDR2 FNYEAQ come from the germline V gene (reference sequence). The V end was cut by 2 bases, the J end by 7 bases, with 11 bases between.

This clone was found once. As DNA, the CDR3 is TGCGCCAGCAGCTCGGGACAGGGAGGAGGGTTCACTGAAGCTTTCTTT. Its translation: CASSSGQGGGFTEAFF. The rearrangement joins TRBV5-1 to TRBJ1-1; 9 nucleotides line up with TRBD1. This CDR3 spans 16 amino acids. The junction had 10 bases not matched to a gene; V was cut back by 3 bases and J by 4 bases. Germline-derived CDR1 and CDR2 are SGHRS and YFSETQ.

CDR3 nucleotide sequence: TGTGCCAGCAAAGAAGTTTTGGGGGGCGCGACGATGAACACTGAAGCTTTCTTT. Protein product: CASKEVLGGATMNTEAFF. This chain joins TRBV27 and TRBJ1-1, with a weak D call TRBD1 (6 bases). CDR3 length equals 18 residues. Germline V lookup: CDR1 MNHEY, CDR2 SMNVEV (reference sequence). The V and J ends lost 7 bases and 0 bases respectively, with 24 bases between them.

This clone is termed medium-sized (0.01 to 0.1%). This chain links TRBV18 with TRBJ1-4; D unresolved. Germline-derived CDR1 and CDR2 are KGHSH and LQKENI. This CDR3 spans 17 amino acids. V lost 1 base and J lost 8, with 20 bases in between. The CDR3 DNA follows: TGTGCCAGCTCACCACAACCTATCCGGGTCCAAAAGGAAAAACTGTTTTTT. Its protein is CASSPQPIRVQKEKLFF.

As to this clone: One end of the junction varies from germline; a read error may be responsible. Distinct nucleotide sequences in the sample also encode this CDR3. The chain uses TRBV18 and TRBJ1-3; D remains ambiguous. Germline CDR1 KGHSH, CDR2 LQKENI. The CDR3 covers 17 residues. CDR3 in DNA: TGCGCCAGCTCACCAAGTCTGCCGGAGTTAACTGGAAACACCATATATTTT. Its protein is CASSPSLPELTGNTIYF.

This chain links TRBV18 with TRBJ1-2; no clear D. Germline loops: CDR1 KGHSH, CDR2 LQKENI. The CDR3 covers 14 residues. The V and J ends lost 3 bases and 1 base respectively, with 9 bases between them. The CDR3 bases are TGTGCCAGCTCACCTCGAACCCTTAACTATGGCTACACCTTC. This sequence encodes CASSPRTLNYGYTF.

The chain uses TRBV5-4 and TRBJ2-1; D call uncertain. The germline gives CDR1 SGHNT, CDR2 YYREEE (reference sequence). CDR3 length: 12 residues. Trimming stripped 4 bases from V and 6 bases from J, with 8 bases between. CDR3 in DNA: TGTGCCAGCAGCATAAGTTTCAATGAGCAGTTCTTC. This gives the protein CASSISFNEQFF.

The CDR3 here is CASSLGRNTIYF. The CDR3 coding sequence is TGTGCCAGCAGCCTGGGGAGAAACACCATATATTTT. The genes are TRBV2 and TRBJ1-3; unclear D gene. From germline, CDR1 is SNHLY and CDR2 FYNNEI. This CDR3 spans 12 amino acids. V was cut by 6 bases and J by 5 bases, with 8 bases left in between.

J is TRBJ2-3 and V is TRBV28, with a tentative D call TRBD2 (6 bases). Germline V gene data show CDR1 as MDHEN and CDR2 as SYDVKM. The germline V and J ends were trimmed by 6 bases and 3 bases, with 10 bases remaining between them. The CDR3 contains 13 residues. The CDR3: CASRGGGTDTQYF. CDR3 DNA: TGTGCCAGCAGGGGAGGAGGAACAGATACGCAGTATTTT. The whole variable domain, remainder taken from reference TRBV28 and TRBJ2-3, is DVKVTQSSRYLVKRTGEKVFLECVQDMDHENMFWYRQDPGLGLRLIYFSYDVKMKEKGDIPEGYSVSREKKERFSLILESASTNQTSMYLCASRGGGTDTQYFGPGTRLTVL.

The gene calls are TRBV2 and TRBJ1-5, with TRBD1 as a possible D gene (5 bases). Germline V CDR1 and CDR2: SNHLY, FYNNEI. Trimming cost V 1 base and J 6 bases, with 13 bases left between them. CDR3 length: 15 amino acids. The CDR3 spells CASSEEAGRGQPQHF. The CDR3, as DNA: TGTGCCAGCAGTGAAGAGGCAGGGAGGGGTCAGCCCCAGCATTTT.

V usage is TRBV9 and J usage is TRBJ2-3; D possibly corresponds to TRBD2 (6 bases). The germline V gene encodes CDR1 SGDLS and CDR2 YYNGEE. Trimming shortened V by 0 bases and J by 4 bases, and 6 bases separated the two germline ends. The CDR3 length is 13 residues. CDR3 sequence (DNA): TGTGCCAGCAGCGTAGGGGGGGCAGATACGCAGTATTTT. This translates into CASSVGGADTQYF.